The clone carrying this T cell receptor beta chain has more than one count but fewer than ten. No antigen is known for it. The TCR beta cDNA libraries carried unique molecular identifiers. TCRdb reanalysed the PCR reads using MiXCR and keeps one entry per CDR3 protein. The sample records around 500,000 distinct CDR3 sequences, around 34% being singletons. The CDR3 runs to 15 residues. V gave up 10 bases and J gave up 9 bases, with 25 bases separating them. Germline CDR1 and CDR2: MNHEY and SMNVEV (reference sequence). This entry belongs to a study of post-analysis software for immune sequencing data. For the study at large: There were relapsing-remitting, secondary progressive and progressive-relapsing multiple sclerosis among the disease courses included.

Findings of the study overall: Four to six TRBV segments appeared more often in patients than in controls, and TRBV5-6, TRBV5-1 and TRBV20-1 were among these. Significantly lower normalized Chao1 diversity was seen in multiple sclerosis patients than in controls. With F measure, samples from one preparation batch clustered together strongly.

This sequence originates from a girl younger than 18 with multiple sclerosis. The sequencing input was blood. This rearrangement joins TRBV27 to TRBJ2-1, with a tentative D call TRBD1 (6 bases). The CDR3 here is CATGTPTSGQREQFF. DNA of the CDR3: TGTGCCACCGGAACTCCCACCTCAGGACAGCGTGAGCAGTTCTTC.